Each of the 21 T cell receptor beta chains below was sequenced from the same sample in a study of response to subunit inactivated influenza vaccine. One entry per CDR3 protein, called by TCRdb with MiXCR from the RT-PCR reads. The sample shows about 540,000 distinct CDR3 sequences, roughly 25% of them seen only once. The data also belong to a second study, concerning T cells expressing NK-cell markers. From that paper: TCR beta cDNA was generated via 5'RACE template switching incorporating UMIs.

Source: CD4+ T cells sorted from PBMCs, taken roughly 12 days after vaccination. These receptors came from a middle-aged man who received an inactivated influenza vaccine.

The CDR3: CSASGPYGYTF. The CDR3 DNA sequence: TGCAGTGCTAGTGGTCCTTATGGCTACACCTTC. This chain connects TRBV20-1 to TRBJ1-2; D ambiguous. CDR1 and CDR2 from the germline V gene are DFQATT and SNEGSKA (reference sequence). Trimming took 3 bases from V and 5 from J, leaving 7 bases between them. The CDR3 is 11 residues long.

This clonotype has more than one count but fewer than ten. The chain couples TRBV20-1 to TRBJ2-4, with 14 bases aligning to TRBD2. Germline V gene data show CDR1 as DFQATT and CDR2 as SNEGSKA (reference sequence). The CDR3 contains 14 residues. Trimming cost V 3 bases and J 6 bases; bases outside gene matches: 1. The CDR3 DNA is TGCAGTGCTAGGACTAGCGGGGGGGGAAACATTCAGTACTTC. Encoded protein: CSARTSGGGNIQYF.

This clonotype was counted at least ten times. The V call is TRBV9, the J call TRBJ2-3; D ambiguous. This CDR3 has 12 residues. V was pared by 0 bases and J by 4 bases, with 3 bases between. Germline values: CDR1 SGDLS, CDR2 YYNGEE. Here the CDR3 reads CASSVGPDTQYF. The DNA for the CDR3 is TGTGCCAGCAGCGTAGGACCAGATACGCAGTATTTT.

The chain carries TRBV11-2 and TRBJ2-5; D is perhaps TRBD1 (5 bases). CDR1 is SGHAT, CDR2 FQNNGV, per germline. Trimming took 5 bases from V and 5 from J, leaving 18 bases between them. The CDR3 totals 15 residues. DNA of the CDR3: TGTGCCAGCAGCCCTCAAGGACATCGTATCGAGACCCAGTACTTC. It is translated as CASSPQGHRIETQYF.

The chain uses TRBV20-1 and TRBJ2-1; D assignment may be TRBD1 or TRBD2 (6 bases each). The germline gives CDR1 DFQATT, CDR2 SNEGSKA (reference sequence). V lost 6 bases, J lost 4 bases, and 16 bases lay in between. The CDR3 is 14 residues long. CDR3 bases: TGCAGTGCCACCGGGGGCGGACCTTACAATGAGCAGTTCTTC. The encoded protein is CSATGGGPYNEQFF.

The sample holds a few counts of this clonotype. The chain joins TRBV14 to TRBJ2-5; tentatively, D is TRBD1 (6 bases). CDR3 length: 15 residues. Trimming took 3 bases from V and 3 from J, leaving 14 bases between them. Germline values: CDR1 SGHDN, CDR2 FVKESK. The CDR3 region is CASSQGRTEKETQYF. The CDR3 nucleotides are TGTGCCAGCAGCCAGGGACGGACAGAAAAAGAGACCCAGTACTTC.

This sequence joins TRBV5-1 and TRBJ2-7; no clear D. CDR3 length equals 13 residues. Trimming cost V 5 bases and J 0 bases, with 9 bases left between them. Germline loops: CDR1 SGHRS, CDR2 YFSETQ. CDR3 bases: TGCGCCAGCAGGTTCTCTCCCTCCTACGAGCAGTACTTC. Translation: CASRFSPSYEQYF. Full variable domain (rest looked up from reference TRBV5-1 and TRBJ2-7): KAGVTQTPRYLIKTRGQQVTLSCSPISGHRSVSWYQQTPGQGLQFLFEYFSETQRNKGNFPGRFSGRQFSNSRSEMNVSTLELGDSALYLCASRFSPSYEQYFGPGTRLTVT.

V usage is TRBV18 and J usage is TRBJ2-2; 8 bases agree with TRBD1. CDR1 and CDR2 from the germline V gene are KGHSH and LQKENI. The length of the CDR3 is 16 residues. V shed 5 bases, J shed 3 bases, and the junction held 8 bases outside the gene matches. CDR3 in amino acids: CASSSATGQDTGELFF. CDR3 sequence (DNA): TGTGCCAGCTCATCAGCCACGGGACAGGACACCGGGGAGCTGTTTTTT.

In this sample, this clonotype turned up a few times. This rearrangement joins TRBV2 to TRBJ2-7, with D perhaps matching TRBD1 or TRBD2 (5 bases each). CDR3 length equals 14 residues. Germline V gene data show CDR1 as SNHLY and CDR2 as FYNNEI. The germline V and J ends were trimmed by 7 bases and 0 bases, with 13 bases remaining between them. CDR3 sequence: CASTGTRGSYEQYF. CDR3 bases: TGTGCCAGCACCGGAACTAGGGGCTCCTACGAGCAGTACTTC.

This sequence joins TRBV2 and TRBJ2-2; D not certain. CDR3 length equals 13 residues. Trimming took 4 bases from V and 5 from J, leaving 8 bases between them. CDR1 is SNHLY, CDR2 FYNNEI, per germline. The CDR3 sequence is CASSVGSTGELFF. Written as DNA, the CDR3 is TGTGCCAGCAGTGTGGGTTCGACCGGGGAGCTGTTTTTT.

This clonotype appeared many times. This chain connects TRBV7-6 to TRBJ1-1, with D perhaps matching TRBD1 (6 bases). This CDR3 is built from 15 residues. Trimming pared 2 bases from V and 1 base from J, leaving 11 bases between. The germline gives CDR1 SGHVS, CDR2 FNYEAQ. The CDR3 sequence: CASSLTRQANTEAFF. The CDR3 bases are TGTGCCAGCAGCTTAACAAGACAGGCGAACACTGAAGCTTTCTTT.

The J gene is TRBJ1-1, the V gene TRBV10-1; TRBD1 matches 7 bases. CDR1 is WNHNN and CDR2 is SYGVQD in the germline V gene (reference sequence). The CDR3 is 15 amino acids. Trimming cost V 6 bases and J 4 bases; bases outside gene matches: 11. The CDR3, as DNA: TGCGCCAGCAGGGACGACAGGGTTTTGTTCACTGAAGCTTTCTTT. Translating it yields CASRDDRVLFTEAFF.

There are many counts of this clonotype. The chain carries TRBV28 and TRBJ2-7; maybe TRBD2 (5 bases). Germline V lookup: CDR1 MDHEN, CDR2 SYDVKM. The CDR3 loop spans 14 amino acids. V was shortened by 7 bases and J by 1 base, with 14 bases between the two germline ends. CDR3 protein: CASMSSSRSYEQYF. The CDR3 DNA follows: TGTGCCAGCATGTCGTCTAGCCGGTCCTACGAGCAGTACTTC.

This clonotype was seen only a few times. The chain links TRBV10-3 to TRBJ2-3; 7 nucleotides line up with TRBD1. The CDR3 has 14 amino acids. The germline V gene encodes CDR1 ENHRY and CDR2 SYGVKD. The junction had 7 bases not matched to a gene; V was cut back by 6 bases and J by 4 bases. This CDR3 is CAIRNRQGSDTQYF. CDR3 in DNA: TGTGCCATCAGGAACCGACAGGGTTCAGATACGCAGTATTTT.

This clonotype has a handful of counts. The rearrangement links TRBV29-1 to TRBJ1-1, with no clear D. This CDR3 region has 13 residues. The germline gives CDR1 SQVTM, CDR2 ANQGSEA. V was cut by 6 bases and J by 6 bases, with 17 bases left in between. The CDR3 is CSVRVWEDAEAFF. The CDR3 bases are TGCAGCGTGCGAGTGTGGGAAGACGCTGAAGCTTTCTTT.

The chain joins TRBV15 to TRBJ2-1; D is unresolved. Looked up from germline, CDR1 is LNHNV and CDR2 is YYDKDF (reference sequence). This CDR3 is 15 amino acids long. V shed 5 bases and J shed 7 bases, with 18 bases lying between them. The CDR3 sequence is CATSSEQPGDNEQFF. The DNA for the CDR3 is TGTGCCACCAGCTCAGAGCAGCCTGGTGATAATGAGCAGTTCTTC.

This chain links TRBV6-2 or TRBV6-3 with TRBJ1-4, with a possible D match to TRBD1 (6 bases). The CDR3 is 13 residues long. Trimming pared 2 bases from V and 7 bases from J, leaving 8 bases between. Germline loops: CDR1 MNHEY, CDR2 SVGEGT. The CDR3 DNA reads as TGTGCCAGCAGTTACGTGGACAGTGAAAAACTGTTTTTT. The encoded protein is CASSYVDSEKLFF.

J is TRBJ2-3 and V is TRBV29-1, with 9 bases aligning to TRBD1. This CDR3 spans 15 amino acids. The V gene's germline CDR1 is SQVTM and CDR2 ANQGSEA. Trimming removed 3 bases from V and 1 base from J; junction bases left unmatched: 5. CDR3 coding DNA: TGCAGCGTTGATCTCGGGGACAGGGGCACAGATACGCAGTATTTT. Translated, it gives CSVDLGDRGTDTQYF.

The rearrangement links TRBV10-3 to TRBJ2-7; no reliable D call. V dropped 0 bases and J dropped 7 bases, with 16 bases sitting between them. This CDR3 has 15 residues. Germline CDR1 reads ENHRY; CDR2 reads SYGVKD. The CDR3 sequence is CAISESTVLSREQYF. CDR3 sequence (DNA): TGTGCCATCAGTGAGTCGACTGTCCTCTCCCGGGAGCAGTACTTC.

This chain uses TRBV12-3 or TRBV12-4 with TRBJ2-3; D possibly uses TRBD1 or TRBD2 (5 bases each). This CDR3 spans 15 amino acids. V was trimmed by 5 bases and J by 4 bases, leaving 16 bases between them. The DNA of the CDR3 is TGTGCCAGCAGTCTCCGGGACCTGGGGCCAGATACGCAGTATTTT. As protein: CASSLRDLGPDTQYF.

The chain links TRBV7-2 to TRBJ2-5; D gene ambiguous. The V end was cut by 2 bases, the J end by 6 bases, with 10 bases between. The CDR3 runs 13 residues. CDR1 SGHTA and CDR2 FQGNSA come from the germline V gene. This CDR3 is CASSLLGTKTQYF. CDR3 coding DNA: TGTGCCAGCAGCTTATTGGGAACGAAGACCCAGTACTTC.